This is a list of T cell receptor beta chains from one sample in a study of T cell responses to AZD1222 COVID-19 vaccine. TCRdb's table, derived via immunoSEQ multiplex PCR, lists solely in-frame clones and lacks some. Of under 150,000 clones in the sample, roughly nine tenths were seen once. The sequenced sample was peripheral blood, obtained 28 days after the second AZD1222 dose. The receptor source for this set is an adult who received the AZD1222 COVID-19 vaccine. The conserved cysteine and the conserved F or W are not part of the CDR3 here.

V: TRBV5-4
CDR3: ASSRWGRDNQPQH

V: TRBV7-2
CDR3: ASSLLHVTESTDTQY

V: TRBV6-5
CDR3: AIGTGKSGANVLT

V: TRBV27
CDR3: ASSRGQGTEAF

V: TRBV7-6
CDR3: ASSLGDRGVWTEAF

V: TRBV19
CDR3: ASSITQGGGYT

V: TRBV6-2/TRBV6-3
CDR3: ASSSAGEDEKLF

V: TRBV20-1
CDR3: SASVQDFYNEQF

V: TRBV27
CDR3: ASSLYGAYSNQPQH

V: TRBV9
CDR3: ASGSGTSGTDTQY

V: TRBV5-1
CDR3: ASSLAGLPLREQY

V: TRBV30
CDR3: AWSRSLEKLF